A selection of T cell receptor beta chains follows, all from one sample in a study of technical replicates of blood from a handful of donors. The assay was immunoSEQ multiplex PCR, and TCRdb's table has in-frame clones only and misses some. The profile shows about 80,000 clones, about nine tenths of them singletons. The sequenced material came from T cells isolated from PBMCs. These receptors came from a human donor in good health. The CDR3 runs from the conserved cysteine through the conserved F or W. D genes are given only for firm matches. Only some rows state a clone size, as once, few, many or a class for expanded clones.

clone size	V gene	J gene	CDR3 length	D gene	CDR3 protein	CDR3 DNA
-	TRBV4-3	TRBJ2-3	16	-	CASSQDEETSTDTQYF	TGCGCCAGCAGCCAAGACGAGGAGACTAGCACAGATACGCAGTATTTT
-	TRBV11-3	TRBJ2-1	15	TRBD1	CASSLGTGVYNEQFF	TGTGCCAGCAGCTTAGGGACAGGGGTCTACAATGAGCAGTTCTTC
-	TRBV5-1	TRBJ2-5	16	TRBD1	CASSYAPDREVGTQYF	TGCGCCAGCAGCTACGCTCCGGACAGGGAGGTCGGGACCCAGTACTTC
-	TRBV6-5	TRBJ2-5	15	-	CASSYGKRSQETQYF	TGTGCCAGCAGTTACGGAAAGCGTTCTCAAGAGACCCAGTACTTC
-	TRBV29-1	TRBJ2-5	15	TRBD1	CSQTGGEGGTETQYF	TGCAGTCAGACAGGGGGCGAAGGCGGGACGGAGACCCAGTACTTC
-	TRBV6-5	TRBJ1-5	13	-	CASSSGSNQPQHF	TGTGCCAGCAGTTCAGGCTCCAATCAGCCCCAGCATTTT
-	TRBV9	TRBJ1-3	15	-	CASSVSGDSANTIYF	TGTGCCAGCAGCGTATCAGGGGATAGTGCAAACACCATATATTTT
-	TRBV14	TRBJ1-4	15	-	CASSDIQVGNEKLFF	TGTGCCAGCAGCGATATACAGGTGGGGAATGAAAAACTGTTTTTT
-	TRBV19	TRBJ1-1	15	TRBD1	CASSMGQLTNTEAFF	TGTGCCAGTAGTATGGGACAGTTGACGAACACTGAAGCTTTCTTT
-	TRBV29-1	TRBJ1-2	13	-	CSVGTTANYGYTF	TGCAGCGTTGGGACAACAGCAAACTATGGCTACACCTTC
-	TRBV10-2	TRBJ2-5	12	-	CASSAGEVTQYF	TGCGCCAGCAGTGCGGGAGAGGTGACCCAGTACTTC
-	TRBV7-3	TRBJ2-2	16	TRBD1	CASSSDRAGSTGELFF	TGTGCCAGCAGCTCCGACAGGGCAGGCAGTACCGGGGAGCTGTTTTTT
-	TRBV7-8	TRBJ1-2	15	-	CASSLGEGLDYGYTF	TGTGCCAGCAGCTTAGGGGAGGGACTAGACTATGGCTACACCTTC
once	TRBV19	TRBJ1-5	13	-	CASSSSGDQPQHF	TGTGCCAGTAGTAGCTCAGGGGATCAGCCCCAGCATTTT
-	TRBV5-5	TRBJ2-7	13	-	CASSLAWASEQYF	TGTGCCAGCAGCTTGGCTTGGGCGAGCGAGCAGTACTTC
-	TRBV6-5	TRBJ2-5	16	-	CASSYSRNGGRETQYF	TGTGCCAGCAGTTACTCGAGGAACGGGGGTAGAGAGACCCAGTACTTC
-	TRBV6-6	TRBJ2-7	14	-	CASSYSGEDYEQYF	TGTGCCAGCAGTTACTCAGGGGAAGACTACGAGCAGTACTTC
-	TRBV9	TRBJ2-7	12	TRBD2	CASSPGGREQYF	TGTGCCAGCAGCCCGGGGGGTCGGGAGCAGTACTTC
-	TRBV7-3	TRBJ2-1	15	-	CASSLLERVDNEQFF	TGTGCCAGCAGCTTATTAGAGCGGGTAGACAATGAGCAGTTCTTC
-	TRBV7-9	TRBJ2-1	14	-	CASSLYDRDNEQFF	TGTGCCAGCAGCTTATATGATCGCGACAATGAGCAGTTCTTC
-	TRBV13	TRBJ1-2	17	TRBD1	CASSRFPGQGSLYGYTF	TGTGCCAGCAGCCGATTTCCGGGACAGGGGTCCCTCTATGGCTACACCTTC
-	TRBV19	TRBJ2-7	13	TRBD1	CASSLTGLYEQYF	TGTGCCAGTAGTTTGACAGGGCTCTACGAGCAGTACTTC
-	TRBV29-1	TRBJ1-1	13	-	CSVEQTAYTEAFF	TGCAGCGTTGAACAGACAGCTTACACTGAAGCTTTCTTT
-	TRBV7-9	TRBJ2-7	15	-	CASSLDSVDSYEQYF	TGTGCCAGCAGCTTAGATAGCGTGGACTCCTACGAGCAGTACTTC
-	TRBV5-8	TRBJ1-1	16	-	CASSLVLRGRVTEAFF	TGTGCCAGCAGCTTGGTTTTAAGGGGCAGAGTCACTGAAGCTTTCTTT
-	TRBV10-3	TRBJ2-2	16	-	CAISEERDLNTGELFF	TGTGCCATCAGTGAGGAGAGGGATTTGAACACCGGGGAGCTGTTTTTT
-	TRBV27	TRBJ1-1	13	-	CASSWGGGTEAFF	TGTGCCAGCAGTTGGGGCGGGGGGACTGAAGCTTTCTTT
-	TRBV29-1	TRBJ1-2	11	-	CSADNSYGYTF	TGCAGCGCCGACAACTCCTATGGCTACACCTTC
few	TRBV6-5	TRBJ1-5	13	-	CASSYSSNQPQHF	TGTGCCAGCAGTTACTCTAGTAATCAGCCCCAGCATTTT
-	TRBV7-8	TRBJ2-3	16	TRBD2	CASSVRLAGVADTQYF	TGTGCCAGCAGCGTCAGGCTAGCGGGAGTGGCAGATACGCAGTATTTT
-	TRBV4-1	TRBJ1-1	13	-	CASSQVGGFEAFF	TGCGCCAGCAGCCAAGTAGGGGGATTTGAAGCTTTCTTT
-	TRBV19	TRBJ1-1	15	TRBD1	CASSIGTGRSTEAFF	TGTGCCAGTAGTATTGGGACAGGGAGGAGCACTGAAGCTTTCTTT
-	TRBV9	TRBJ2-7	18	TRBD2	CASSPPLDGRDSSYEQYF	TGTGCCAGCAGCCCCCCCTTGGACGGGAGGGATAGCTCCTACGAGCAGTACTTC
-	TRBV27	TRBJ1-2	14	TRBD1	CASSLTGEPYGYTF	TGTGCCAGCAGTTTAACAGGGGAGCCCTATGGCTACACCTTC
-	TRBV30	TRBJ2-2	17	TRBD2	CAWSASPGTSRAGELFF	TGTGCCTGGAGTGCCTCACCCGGGACTAGTCGGGCCGGGGAGCTGTTTTTT
once	TRBV6-6	TRBJ2-7	14	-	CASSYHGIAYEQYF	TGTGCCAGCAGTTATCACGGGATCGCCTACGAGCAGTACTTC
once	TRBV18	TRBJ2-2	16	-	CASSPPGLANTGELFF	TGTGCCAGCTCACCACCTGGGCTCGCGAACACCGGGGAGCTGTTTTTT
-	TRBV27	TRBJ2-7	15	-	CASSLSPGERLEQYF	TGTGCCAGCAGTTTATCACCAGGGGAACGGCTCGAGCAGTACTTC
-	TRBV19	TRBJ2-5	15	TRBD1	CASSLRQGFWETQYF	TGTGCCAGTAGTCTCCGACAGGGGTTTTGGGAGACCCAGTACTTC
-	TRBV6-5	TRBJ1-1	16	-	CASSYGDWGVNTEAFF	TGTGCCAGCAGTTACGGGGACTGGGGGGTGAACACTGAAGCTTTCTTT
-	TRBV9	TRBJ2-7	14	-	CASSVEGGPYEQYF	TGTGCCAGCAGCGTTGAGGGAGGCCCCTACGAGCAGTACTTC
-	TRBV14	TRBJ2-7	14	TRBD2	CASSQVLASYEQYF	TGTGCCAGCAGCCAAGTACTAGCGAGCTACGAGCAGTACTTC
-	TRBV6-5	TRBJ1-1	13	-	CATQQGYYTEAFF	TGTGCCACCCAGCAGGGATACTACACTGAAGCTTTCTTT
-	TRBV2	TRBJ1-1	12	-	CASSEGGVEAFF	TGTGCCAGCAGTGAGGGGGGGGTAGAAGCTTTCTTT
once	TRBV5-1	TRBJ2-7	15	TRBD2	CASRAGTSGNYEQYF	TGCGCCAGCAGGGCTGGGACTAGCGGGAACTACGAGCAGTACTTC
-	TRBV5-1	TRBJ1-4	16	TRBD1	CASSMTGGSANEKLFF	TGCGCCAGCAGCATGACAGGGGGCTCTGCTAATGAAAAACTGTTTTTT
-	TRBV5-1	TRBJ2-3	15	-	CASSLWQGWADTQYF	TGCGCCAGCAGCTTGTGGCAGGGGTGGGCAGATACGCAGTATTTT
-	TRBV27	TRBJ2-4	14	-	CASSLRSGKNIQYF	TGTGCCAGCAGTTTAAGGTCAGGGAAAAACATTCAGTACTTC
-	TRBV28	TRBJ2-3	13	TRBD1	CATSTGPTDTQYF	TGTGCCACCTCGACAGGGCCCACAGATACGCAGTATTTT
once	TRBV7-3	TRBJ2-3	17	-	CASSLGEYAGVDRGQYF	TGTGCCAGCAGCTTAGGGGAATACGCAGGCGTGGATAGGGGGCAGTATTTT
-	TRBV5-6	TRBJ2-7	13	-	CASSKQISYEQYF	TGTGCCAGCAGCAAACAGATTTCCTACGAGCAGTACTTC